These 6 T cell receptor beta chains were sequenced from one sample in a study of shared clonotypes between healthy human individuals (dated by TCRdb to between 2020 and 2021). CD8 naive samples were obtained by positive selection for CCR7 among CD45RO-negative cells, yielding a CD45RA+CCR7+ population from which TemRA cells were excluded. Libraries were constructed by the immunoSEQ multiplex PCR assay. Drawn from immuneACCESS, this table holds only the in-frame rearrangements with V and J called that TCRdb kept. Clones are partly lost; checked studies trace under half to an unresolved V gene and leave the rest unexplained. The sample yields about 550,000 clones; 95% to 96% were counted once. The ten largest account for 0.095% to 0.12% of the sample. Sequenced sample: naive CD8+ T cells sorted from blood. The cell subset or site label, as the study defines it: CD45RA+CCR7+. The source of these receptors is a woman aged 25-40 years in good health.

This chain connects TRBV27 to TRBJ1-1; D is unclear. This CDR3 spans 14 amino acids. The V end was cut by 2 bases, the J end by 1 base, with 8 bases between. Looked up from germline, CDR1 is MNHEY and CDR2 is SMNVEV (reference sequence). This CDR3 reads CASSLGTRNTEAFF. The CDR3 nucleotides read TGTGCCAGCAGTTTAGGCACGAGGAACACTGAAGCTTTCTTT.

The chain has TRBV27 and TRBJ1-1, with TRBD1 identical over 9 bases. This CDR3 spans 15 amino acids. J lost 5 bases, V lost 5 bases, and 9 bases had no gene match. CDR1 is MNHEY and CDR2 is SMNVEV in the germline V gene (reference sequence). The CDR3 protein is CASSMGQGVSTEAFF. CDR3 nucleotide sequence: TGTGCCAGCAGTATGGGACAGGGCGTAAGTACTGAAGCTTTCTTT.

The chain recombines TRBV14 with TRBJ2-5; D remains ambiguous. This CDR3 comprises 17 residues. Germline CDR1 and CDR2: SGHDN and FVKESK. The V gene lost 0 bases and the J gene lost 5 bases, with 19 bases spanning the gap. The CDR3 region has the DNA TGTGCCAGCAGCCAAGATTCAAGGTTATCCTTGTCGGAGACCCAGTACTTC. Translation: CASSQDSRLSLSETQYF.

This chain joins TRBV7-2 and TRBJ2-5, with TRBD2 matching over 9 bases. V lost 10 bases and J lost 4; bases outside the gene matches: 13. Germline V gene data show CDR1 as SGHTA and CDR2 as FQGNSA. This CDR3 has 15 amino acids. CDR3 sequence reads: CATTPGLAVSETQYF. The CDR3 DNA reads as TGTGCCACTACTCCGGGACTAGCAGTCTCAGAGACCCAGTACTTC.

The rearrangement links TRBV19 to TRBJ2-1; no clear D gene. The germline CDR1 and CDR2 sequences are LNHDA and SQIVND (reference sequence). Trimming shortened V by 3 bases and J by 5 bases, and 11 bases separated the two germline ends. The CDR3 sequence is 14 residues long. The CDR3 is CASSIFADNNEQFF. CDR3 nucleotide sequence: TGTGCCAGTAGTATCTTCGCAGATAACAATGAGCAGTTCTTC.

The chain is built from TRBV5-4 and TRBJ2-7; D is perhaps TRBD2 (5 bases). There are 14 residues in the CDR3. Germline lookup yields CDR1 SGHNT and CDR2 YYREEE (reference sequence). V was cut by 1 base and J by 3 bases, with 11 bases left in between. This CDR3 reads CASSLKGGLYEQYF. CDR3 nucleotides: TGTGCCAGCAGCTTGAAGGGCGGGCTCTACGAGCAGTACTTC.